The source of this TCR beta chain is a study of glioma-infiltrating T cells. The iRepertoire nested amplicon-rescue multiplex PCR amplified TCR alpha and beta CDR3s from RNA. TCRdb independently ran MiXCR on the multiplex PCR reads; one entry per CDR3 protein. Among 95,000 to 110,000 distinct CDR3 sequences listed, about 30% were seen once. The junction had 5 bases not matched to a gene; V was cut back by 3 bases and J by 7 bases. CDR1 and CDR2 (germline): KGHSH, LQKENI. CDR3 length: 13 amino acids. In this sample, this clonotype turned up a few times. The chain recombines TRBV18 with TRBJ2-7; the match to TRBD1 covers 8 bases. Sequencing used glioma tissue, nonneoplastic brain tissue, or PBMCs (not recorded which). The receptor was isolated from a human donor with low-grade glioma or glioblastoma, undergoing nonglioma brain surgery, or in good health (not recorded which). CDR3 in amino acids: CASSPDRVNEQYF. The CDR3, as DNA: TGTGCCAGCTCACCGGACAGGGTAAATGAGCAGTACTTC.